Presented here are 26 T cell receptor beta chains from one specimen sequenced in a study of T cell clonality in common variable immunodeficiency. Assay: immunoSEQ multiplex PCR; the TCRdb copy retains only in-frame clones and omits some. The sample yields over 30,000 clones, without any singletons. Their specific antigens are unknown. Study-wide points: Common variable immunodeficiency TCR beta sequences reportedly had fewer deletions and N-nucleotide insertions.

Sequencing was carried out using peripheral blood mononuclear cells. These receptor sequences come from a human donor with common variable immunodeficiency.

This clone turned up a few times. The read gets to within 3 residues of the CDR3 end, and the germline J gene fills in the rest. J is TRBJ2-7 and V is TRBV5-8; no reliable D call. This CDR3 is built from 12 residues. The V and J ends lost 2 bases and 6 bases respectively, with 9 bases between them. Germline values: CDR1 SGHTS, CDR2 YDEGEE. The chain's CDR3 is CASSLGPFEQYF. The sequenced part of the CDR3 DNA is TGTGCCAGCAGCTTAGGCCCGTTCGAG.

This clone occurred a few times. The read terminates 3 residues before the CDR3 end, so the remaining end is supplied by the germline J gene. The genes are TRBV19 and TRBJ1-2, with TRBD1 matching 8 bases. From germline, CDR1 is LNHDA and CDR2 SQIVND (reference sequence). This CDR3 is built from 17 residues. Trimming at V came to 6 bases and at J to 5 bases, leaving 17 bases not matched to a gene. The CDR3 sequence: CASSRDRGGRRLYGYTF. The part of the CDR3 DNA that was read is TGTGCCAGTAGCCGTGACAGGGGAGGGCGGCGGCTATATGGC.

There are many counts of this clone. The CDR3 end is not reached by the read, which stops 3 residues before it; the germline J gene fills it in. Other DNA sequences within the sample encode an identical CDR3. The chain employs TRBV18 and TRBJ1-6; no firm D call. V lost 0 bases, J lost 6 bases, and 6 bases lay in between. In germline, CDR1 is KGHSH, CDR2 LQKENI. This CDR3 comprises 14 residues. CDR3 amino acids: CASSPPQPNSPLHF. Incomplete CDR3 DNA: TGTGCCAGCTCACCACCACAGCCTAATTCACCC.

Ten or more counts support this clone. The CDR3 end lies 3 residues beyond the end of the read and is filled in from the germline J gene. The chain employs TRBV20-1 and TRBJ1-2; a possible D gene is TRBD1 (5 bases). The CDR3 runs 9 residues. Germline V gene sequence: CDR1 DFQATT, CDR2 SNEGSKA (reference sequence). The chain's CDR3 is CSAGGGYTF. CDR3 DNA, as far as it was read: TGCAGTGCGGGGGGAGGC.

Points on this clone: From the germline J gene comes the end of the CDR3, since the read stops 3 residues before it. The gene calls are TRBV7-2 and TRBJ2-7; TRBD2 is a possible D gene (5 bases). The ends were cut back, 1 base at V and 6 bases at J, with 10 bases in the middle. CDR1 and CDR2 from the germline V gene are SGHTA and FQGNSA. The CDR3 length is 13 residues. Here the CDR3 reads CASSLGIRGEQYF. CDR3 DNA (partial): TGTGCCAGCAGCTTAGGGATTCGGGGCGAG.

Notes on this clone: The CDR3 end is not reached by the read, which stops 3 residues before it; the germline J gene fills it in. The genes are TRBV7-7 and TRBJ2-1; 10 bases are a match to TRBD2. V was clipped by 5 bases and J by 3 bases; unmatched bases: 4. The CDR3 runs 15 residues. The germline gives CDR1 SSHAT, CDR2 FNYEAQ (reference sequence). The part of the CDR3 DNA that was read is TGTGCCAGCAGCCGGACTAGCGGCCTCTACAATGAG. Its protein product is CASSRTSGLYNE. The whole CDR3 is CASSRTSGLYNEQFF. The entire variable domain, with the rest obtained from reference TRBV7-7 and TRBJ2-1, is as follows: GAGVSQSPRYKVTKRGQDVTLRCDPISSHATLYWYQQALGQGPEFLTYFNYEAQPDKSGLPSDRFSAERPEGSISTLTIQRTEQRDSAMYRCASSRTSGLYNEQFFGPGTRLTVL.

This clone was picked up a small number of times. Sequencing ends 3 residues short of the CDR3 end; the germline J gene provides the rest. The rearrangement joins TRBV11-2 to TRBJ2-7, with a possible D match to TRBD1 (5 bases). The CDR3 runs to 14 residues. V lost 4 bases and J lost 0, with 10 bases in between. Germline V lookup: CDR1 SGHAT, CDR2 FQNNGV. CDR3 bases read: TGTGCCAGCAGCTGGGGCGGTCTCTCCTACGAG. As protein: CASSWGGLSYE. The entire CDR3 protein reads CASSWGGLSYEQYF. Full variable domain (missing parts from reference TRBV11-2 and TRBJ2-7): EAGVAQSPRYKIIEKRQSVAFWCNPISGHATLYWYQQILGQGPKLLIQFQNNGVVDDSQLPKDRFSAERLKGVDSTLKIQPAKLEDSAVYLCASSWGGLSYEQYFGPGTRLTVT.

A few counts support this clone. Coverage ceases 3 residues before the CDR3 finishes, and the germline J gene fills in the end. J is TRBJ2-7 and V is TRBV19; the D gene is possibly TRBD1 (5 bases). V shed 6 bases and J shed 5 bases, with 8 bases lying between them. CDR1 is LNHDA and CDR2 is SQIVND in the germline V gene (reference sequence). The CDR3 is made up of 11 amino acids. CDR3: CASRGPHEQYF. Partial CDR3 DNA: TGTGCCAGTAGGGGGCCCCACGAG.

In its sample, this clone was seen many times. The CDR3 end lies 3 residues beyond the end of the read and is filled in from the germline J gene. This sequence joins TRBV19 and TRBJ1-5; D remains ambiguous. The germline gives CDR1 LNHDA, CDR2 SQIVND (reference sequence). This CDR3 is 16 amino acids long. Trimming left V 5 bases short and J 0 bases short, with 14 bases between. Incomplete CDR3 DNA: TGTGCCAGTAGTGTGGCAGGTCCCTATAGCAATCAGCCC. Its protein is CASSVAGPYSNQP. The entire CDR3 reads CASSVAGPYSNQPQHF.

In this sample, this clone turned up many times. CDR3 bases read: TGTGCCAGCAGCGTTATGGGACAGAGTAACACTGAA. This encodes CASSVMGQSNTE. From start to end, the CDR3 is CASSVMGQSNTEAFF. This sequence joins TRBV7-2 and TRBJ1-1; TRBD1 matches 7 bases. Read data end 3 residues before the CDR3 end; the end is taken from the germline J gene. The CDR3 loop spans 15 amino acids. The ends lost 5 bases at V and 2 bases at J; junction bases unmatched: 8. Per germline, CDR1 SGHTA and CDR2 FQGNSA.

Points on this clone: The CDR3 end falls 3 residues outside the read, so it is completed with the germline J gene. The chain couples TRBV20-1 to TRBJ2-7; tentative D call: TRBD1 (5 bases). Deletions cut 2 bases from V and 3 bases from J, with 17 bases between. The CDR3 runs 15 residues. Germline V gene data show CDR1 as DFQATT and CDR2 as SNEGSKA (reference sequence). CDR3 DNA, as far as it was read: TGCAGTGCTAGATTGGGCGCAGGTAGGGGCTACGAG. It translates to CSARLGAGRGYE. The full CDR3 protein reads CSARLGAGRGYEQYF.

With respect to this clone: The CDR3 extends 3 residues past the end of the read, so its final part is completed from the germline J gene. The chain uses TRBV30 and TRBJ2-5, with D perhaps matching TRBD1 (5 bases). The CDR3 covers 11 residues. Germline CDR1 reads GTSNPN; CDR2 reads SVGIG (reference sequence). The ends were cut back, 4 bases at V and 2 bases at J, with 5 bases in the middle. CDR3 region: CAWNRQETQYF. Incomplete CDR3 DNA: TGTGCCTGGAACAGGCAAGAGACC.

A few counts support this clone. Sequencing ends 3 residues short of the CDR3 end; the germline J gene provides the rest. This chain connects TRBV2 to TRBJ2-4, with TRBD1 matching 7 bases. After removal of 9 bases from V and 1 base from J, the junction contained 6 bases not matched to a gene. CDR1 is SNHLY and CDR2 is FYNNEI in the germline V gene. The CDR3 runs 14 residues. The CDR3 region is CASRQGSAKNIQYF. CDR3 DNA (partial): TGTGCCAGTAGACAGGGATCCGCCAAAAACATT.

Turning to this clone: Read coverage stops 3 residues before the CDR3 terminus; the germline J gene supplies the remainder. The chain is built from TRBV7-9 and TRBJ1-2; 10 nucleotides line up with TRBD1. The CDR3 spans 15 residues. Per germline, CDR1 SEHNR and CDR2 FQNEAQ (reference sequence). J lost 4 bases, V lost 5 bases, and 7 bases had no gene match. Here the CDR3 reads CASSPGQGNGYGYTF. The sequenced part of the CDR3 DNA is TGTGCCAGCAGCCCGGGACAGGGGAACGGCTATGGC. The variable domain in full, completed from reference TRBV7-9 and TRBJ1-2, reads DTGVSQNPRHKITKRGQNVTFRCDPISEHNRLYWYRQTLGQGPEFLTYFQNEAQLEKSRLLSDRFSAERPKGSFSTLEIQRTEQGDSAMYLCASSPGQGNGYGYTFGSGTRLTVV.

This clone was seen many times. The observed sequence ends 3 residues before the CDR3 terminus, with the missing tail filled in from the germline J gene. The V call is TRBV6-2 or TRBV6-3, the J call TRBJ2-4, with D perhaps matching TRBD1 (6 bases). The germline V gene has CDR1 MNHEY and CDR2 SVGEGT. The CDR3 extends over 16 amino acids. V shed 7 bases and J shed 0 bases, with 16 bases lying between them. The CDR3 sequence: CASTEGDGSAKNIQYF. Incomplete CDR3 DNA: TGTGCCAGCACCGAGGGGGACGGATCAGCCAAAAACATT.

This clone was seen more than once but under ten times. The sequence runs out 3 residues before the end of the CDR3; the remainder is reconstructed from the germline J gene. This chain connects TRBV7-9 to TRBJ1-6, with D unresolved. The CDR3 length is 14 residues. Germline V gives CDR1 SEHNR, CDR2 FQNEAQ (reference sequence). V was pared by 2 bases and J by 10 bases, with 12 bases between. The CDR3 loop is CASSLITETSPLHF. Incomplete CDR3 DNA: TGTGCCAGCAGCTTAATTACAGAGACATCACCC.

This clone was picked up many times. The CDR3 end falls 3 residues outside the read, so it is completed with the germline J gene. The V call is TRBV2, the J call TRBJ2-5; possibly TRBD2 for D (6 bases). Germline V lookup: CDR1 SNHLY, CDR2 FYNNEI. The CDR3 sequence is 17 residues long. Trimming pared 2 bases from V and 2 bases from J, leaving 18 bases between. This chain's CDR3 is CASSEWMAGRRQETQYF. Partial CDR3 DNA: TGTGCCAGCAGTGAATGGATGGCAGGGAGGAGGCAAGAGACC.

The table lists this clone with many counts. The DNA ends 3 residues before the CDR3 does, and the rest of the CDR3 is filled in from the germline J gene. The gene calls are TRBV5-1 and TRBJ2-5; the match to TRBD1 covers 7 bases. CDR1 SGHRS and CDR2 YFSETQ come from the germline V gene. V lost 3 bases to trimming and J lost 5 bases; unmatched junction nucleotides: 4. The CDR3 runs 13 residues. The covered CDR3 bases are TGCGCCAGCAGCTGGCACAGGGGTGAGACC. This gives the protein CASSWHRGET. In full, the CDR3 is CASSWHRGETQYF.

With regard to this clone: Coverage ceases 3 residues before the CDR3 finishes, and the germline J gene fills in the end. The chain employs TRBV18 and TRBJ1-1; D perhaps matches TRBD1 (6 bases). Trimming left V 3 bases short and J 1 base short, with 9 bases between. CDR3 length equals 14 residues. The germline gives CDR1 KGHSH, CDR2 LQKENI. Here the CDR3 reads CASSPGTRNTEAFF. The CDR3 DNA, read in part, is TGTGCCAGCTCACCTGGGACACGGAACACTGAA.

In the case of this clone: The read stops 3 residues short of the end of the CDR3; the missing end is completed from the germline J gene. V is TRBV30 and J is TRBJ1-1, with D possibly TRBD1 on 6 matching bases. The CDR3 runs to 18 residues. CDR1 is GTSNPN and CDR2 is SVGIG in the germline V gene (reference sequence). Trimming pared 2 bases from V and 3 bases from J, leaving 25 bases between. The CDR3 loop reads CAWSPQWGSRGYDTEAFF. The sequenced part of the CDR3 DNA is TGTGCCTGGAGTCCTCAGTGGGGGTCCAGGGGCTACGACACTGAA.

There are a few counts of this clone. From the germline J gene comes the end of the CDR3, since the read stops 3 residues before it. V is TRBV7-9 and J is TRBJ1-1; D call uncertain. This CDR3 contains 12 residues. V lost 1 base and J lost 6, with 6 bases in between. Germline V gives CDR1 SEHNR, CDR2 FQNEAQ (reference sequence). The CDR3: CASSLVGSEAFF. The CDR3 bases that were read are TGTGCCAGCAGCTTAGTTGGCTCTGAA.

This clone came up many times. The CDR3 end is not reached by the read, which stops 3 residues before it; the germline J gene fills it in. The chain joins TRBV15 to TRBJ1-5; possible D gene TRBD1, 6 bases. CDR3 size: 16 residues. Germline values: CDR1 LNHNV, CDR2 YYDKDF (reference sequence). Between the trimmed V and J ends, which lost 5 bases and 1 base, there was a span of 15 bases. The CDR3: CATSPTGQVSNQPQHF. The DNA read from the CDR3 is TGTGCCACCAGCCCTACAGGGCAGGTGAGCAATCAGCCC. Supplemented by reference TRBV15 and TRBJ1-5, the full variable domain reads DAMVIQNPRYQVTQFGKPVTLSCSQTLNHNVMYWYQQKSSQAPKLLFHYYDKDFNNEADTPDNFQSRRPNTSFCFLDIRSPGLGDTAMYLCATSPTGQVSNQPQHFGDGTRLSIL.

This clone was observed at least ten times. The CDR3 extends 3 residues past the end of the read, so its final part is completed from the germline J gene. The V and J genes are TRBV28 and TRBJ2-5, with TRBD1 matching over 7 bases. Germline trimming cut 6 bases from V and 4 bases from J; bases unmatched to any gene: 8. Looked up from germline, CDR1 is MDHEN and CDR2 is SYDVKM. CDR3 length: 14 residues. CDR3: CASSLRGPGETQYF. The sequenced part of the CDR3 DNA is TGTGCCAGCAGCCTTAGGGGGCCGGGAGAGACC.

Only a few counts were recorded for this clone. The CDR3 end falls 3 residues outside the read, so it is completed with the germline J gene. The chain uses TRBV19 and TRBJ1-2, with 10 bases lining up with TRBD1. V lost 6 bases to trimming and J lost 4 bases; unmatched junction nucleotides: 8. CDR1 and CDR2 (germline): LNHDA, SQIVND (reference sequence). This CDR3 region has 15 residues. The CDR3 sequence: CASRQEDRGGYGYTF. Partial CDR3 DNA: TGTGCCAGTAGGCAAGAGGACAGGGGGGGCTATGGC.

This clone was observed a few times. The CDR3 sequence is CASRTGGTTGELFF. The sequenced CDR3 bases are TGTGCCAGCAGAACGGGGGGGACTACCGGGGAG. The V gene is TRBV7-7, the J gene TRBJ2-2; 8 bases align to TRBD2. The CDR3 end lies 3 residues beyond the end of the read and is filled in from the germline J gene. Germline lookup yields CDR1 SSHAT and CDR2 FNYEAQ (reference sequence). The CDR3 sequence is 14 residues long. V was pared by 6 bases and J by 5 bases, with 5 bases of the junction left unmatched. Variable domain in full (rest from reference TRBV7-7 and TRBJ2-2): GAGVSQSPRYKVTKRGQDVTLRCDPISSHATLYWYQQALGQGPEFLTYFNYEAQPDKSGLPSDRFSAERPEGSISTLTIQRTEQRDSAMYRCASRTGGTTGELFFGEGSRLTVL.

The CDR3 spells CASSPSGGYEQYF. CDR3 bases read: TGTGCCAGCAGCCCTAGCGGGGGCTACGAG. J is TRBJ2-7 and V is TRBV7-9; 10 nucleotides line up with TRBD2. The observed sequence ends 3 residues before the CDR3 terminus, with the missing tail filled in from the germline J gene. Germline loops: CDR1 SEHNR, CDR2 FQNEAQ (reference sequence). Trimming cost V 5 bases and J 3 bases; bases outside gene matches: 1. This CDR3 has 13 residues. Complete variable domain (other parts from reference TRBV7-9 and TRBJ2-7): DTGVSQNPRHKITKRGQNVTFRCDPISEHNRLYWYRQTLGQGPEFLTYFQNEAQLEKSRLLSDRFSAERPKGSFSTLEIQRTEQGDSAMYLCASSPSGGYEQYFGPGTRLTVT.